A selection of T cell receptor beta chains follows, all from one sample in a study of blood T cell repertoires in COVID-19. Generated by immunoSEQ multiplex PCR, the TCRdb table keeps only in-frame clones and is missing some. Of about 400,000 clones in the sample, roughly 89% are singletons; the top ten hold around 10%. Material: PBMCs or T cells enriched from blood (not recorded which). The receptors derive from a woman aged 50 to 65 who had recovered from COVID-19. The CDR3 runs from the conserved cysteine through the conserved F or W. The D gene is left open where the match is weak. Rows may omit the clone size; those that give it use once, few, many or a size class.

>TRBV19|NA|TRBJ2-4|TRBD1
CASSADWDRVGNIQYF
TGTGCCAGTAGCGCCGACTGGGACAGGGTGGGGAACATTCAGTACTTC
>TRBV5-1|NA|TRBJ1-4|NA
CASSRRQNNEKLFF
TGCGCCAGCAGCCGTCGACAGAATAATGAAAAACTGTTTTTT
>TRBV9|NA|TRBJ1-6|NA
CASSPAGEYNSPLHF
TGTGCCAGCAGCCCGGCAGGGGAGTATAATTCACCCCTCCACTTT
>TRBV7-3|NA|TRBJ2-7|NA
CASSFPGSQQYF
TGTGCCAGCAGCTTCCCGGGGTCCCAGCAGTACTTC
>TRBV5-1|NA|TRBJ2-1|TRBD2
CASSKGLADYNEQFF
TGCGCCAGCAGCAAGGGACTAGCGGATTACAATGAGCAGTTCTTC
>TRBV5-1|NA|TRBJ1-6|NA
CASSWGQGSALHF
TGCGCCAGCAGCTGGGGGCAGGGTTCGGCCCTCCACTTT
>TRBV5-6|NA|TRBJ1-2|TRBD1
CASSPGQGVPGYTF
TGTGCCAGCAGCCCTGGACAGGGTGTTCCAGGCTACACCTTC
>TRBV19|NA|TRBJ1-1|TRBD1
CASKRTGFYSDRNTEAFF
TGTGCCAGTAAAAGGACAGGGTTTTATTCAGACAGGAACACTGAAGCTTTCTTT
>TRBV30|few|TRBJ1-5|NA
CAWSSGRVGSGSQHF
TGTGCCTGGAGTTCGGGCAGGGTCGGGTCAGGGTCCCAGCATTTT
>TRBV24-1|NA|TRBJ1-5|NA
CATSASGNQPQHF
TGTGCCACCAGTGCTTCGGGGAATCAGCCCCAGCATTTT
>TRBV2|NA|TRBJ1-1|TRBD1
CASRSGGITEAFF
TGTGCCAGCCGCTCAGGGGGCATCACTGAAGCTTTCTTT
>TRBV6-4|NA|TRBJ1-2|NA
CASSDGDYGYTF
TGTGCCAGCAGTGACGGAGACTATGGCTACACCTTC
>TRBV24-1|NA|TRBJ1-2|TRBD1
CATSDRTGLGYTF
TGTGCCACCAGTGACAGGACAGGGTTAGGCTACACCTTC
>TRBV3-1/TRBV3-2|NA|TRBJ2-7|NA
CASSPFQSYEQYF
TGTGCCAGCAGCCCCTTCCAGTCCTACGAGCAGTACTTC
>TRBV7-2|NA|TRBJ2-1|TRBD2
CASSFQRGVDEQFF
TGTGCCAGCAGCTTCCAGCGGGGGGTTGATGAGCAGTTCTTC
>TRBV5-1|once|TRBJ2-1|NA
CASSLTTSILDEQFF
TGCGCCAGCAGCCTCACCACTAGTATTCTCGATGAGCAGTTCTTC
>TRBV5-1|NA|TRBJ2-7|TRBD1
CASSLTAGTGGGGEQYF
TGCGCCAGCAGCTTGACGGCCGGGACAGGGGGCGGAGGTGAGCAGTACTTC
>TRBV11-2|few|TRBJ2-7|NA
CASSLEGAMALSEQYF
TGTGCCAGCAGCTTAGAAGGGGCCATGGCTCTCTCCGAGCAGTACTTC
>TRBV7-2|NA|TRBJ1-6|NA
CASSFLTIDNSPLHF
TGTGCCAGCAGCTTTCTTACAATTGATAATTCACCCCTCCACTTT
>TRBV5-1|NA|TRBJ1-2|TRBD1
CASTKDGTGGFGYTF
TGCGCCAGCACCAAGGACGGGACAGGGGGCTTTGGCTACACCTTC
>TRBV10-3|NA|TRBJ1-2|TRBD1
CAISDPGQGFGYGYTF
TGTGCCATCAGTGACCCCGGACAGGGGTTCGGCTATGGCTACACCTTC
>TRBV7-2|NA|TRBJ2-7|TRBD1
CASSLRVLRQGESYEQYF
TGTGCCAGCAGCTTAAGGGTACTAAGGCAGGGGGAATCCTACGAGCAGTACTTC
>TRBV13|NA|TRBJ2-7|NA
CASSLGTGGQYF
TGTGCCAGCAGCTTAGGGACCGGCGGGCAGTACTTC
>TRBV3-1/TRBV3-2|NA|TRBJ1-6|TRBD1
CASSSGTGIIYNSPLHF
TGTGCCAGCAGCTCCGGGACAGGGATTATCTATAATTCACCCCTCCACTTT
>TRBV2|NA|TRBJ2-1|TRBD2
CASSETSGGGEQFF
TGTGCCAGCAGTGAAACTAGCGGGGGGGGCGAGCAGTTCTTC
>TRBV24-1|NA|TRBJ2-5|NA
CATSDSGLVQETQYF
TGTGCCACCAGTGATTCAGGACTCGTTCAAGAGACCCAGTACTTC
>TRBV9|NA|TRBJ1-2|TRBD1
CASSVERTGGSLNGYTF
TGTGCCAGCAGCGTAGAGAGGACAGGGGGCAGTTTGAATGGCTACACCTTC
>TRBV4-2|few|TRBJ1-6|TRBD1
CASRRGQGNSPLHF
TGTGCCAGCAGACGCGGACAGGGGAATTCACCCCTCCACTTT
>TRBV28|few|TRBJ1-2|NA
CASSPEPASYGYTF
TGTGCCAGCAGTCCCGAGCCAGCTAGCTATGGCTACACCTTC
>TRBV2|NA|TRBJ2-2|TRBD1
CASSESWQGAGELFF
TGTGCCAGCAGTGAATCTTGGCAGGGGGCTGGGGAGCTGTTTTTT
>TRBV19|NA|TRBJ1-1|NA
CASTHRPEGRGEAFF
TGTGCCAGTACCCACCGACCGGAGGGTAGAGGTGAAGCTTTCTTT
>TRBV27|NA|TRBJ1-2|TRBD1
CASSLTGGYGYTF
TGTGCCAGCAGTTTAACAGGGGGCTATGGCTACACCTTC
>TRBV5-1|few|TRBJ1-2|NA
CASSHTDSRGYTF
TGCGCCAGCAGCCACACTGACAGCCGTGGCTACACCTTC
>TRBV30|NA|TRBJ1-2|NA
CACSTGGYTF
TGTGCCTGTTCAACAGGTGGCTACACCTTC
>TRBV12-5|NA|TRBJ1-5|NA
CASGLMQGNQPQHF
TGTGCTAGTGGTTTGATGCAGGGCAATCAGCCCCAGCATTTT